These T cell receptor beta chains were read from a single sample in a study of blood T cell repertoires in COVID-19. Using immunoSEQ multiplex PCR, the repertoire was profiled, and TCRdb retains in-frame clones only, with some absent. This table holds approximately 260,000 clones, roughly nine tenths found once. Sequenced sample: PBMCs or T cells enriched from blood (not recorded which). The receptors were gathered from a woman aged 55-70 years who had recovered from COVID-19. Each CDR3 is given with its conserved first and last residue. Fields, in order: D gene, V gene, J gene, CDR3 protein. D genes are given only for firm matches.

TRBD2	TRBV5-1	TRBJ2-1	CASSLASGRASDNEQFF
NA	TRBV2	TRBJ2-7	CASSETGVPYEQYF
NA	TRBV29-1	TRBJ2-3	CSVPRRGFSDTQYF
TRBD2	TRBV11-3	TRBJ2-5	CASSFGGGETQYF
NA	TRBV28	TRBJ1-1	CASRTAINTEAFF
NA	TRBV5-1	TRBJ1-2	CASSLGMSGTNYGYTF
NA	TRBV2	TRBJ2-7	CASSLSSYEQYF
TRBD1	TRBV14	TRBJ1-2	CASSLITGDNYGYTF
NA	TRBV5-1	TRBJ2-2	CASSLSGNVYSGELFF
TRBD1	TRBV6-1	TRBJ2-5	CASSDRDRETQYF
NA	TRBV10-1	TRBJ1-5	CATHRAYSNQPQHF
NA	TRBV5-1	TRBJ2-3	CASSLQGSDTQYF
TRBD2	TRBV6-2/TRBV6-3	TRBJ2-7	CASSIAGGSPYEQYF
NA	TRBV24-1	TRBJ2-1	CATSDPMGTGNEQFF
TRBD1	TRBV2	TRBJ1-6	CASMTGYRNSPLHF
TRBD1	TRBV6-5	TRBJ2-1	CASTQGVVQFF
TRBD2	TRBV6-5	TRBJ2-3	CASCLAGGTDTQYF
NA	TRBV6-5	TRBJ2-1	CASSRWTSTYNEQFF
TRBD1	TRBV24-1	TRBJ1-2	CATSEPTGPTYGYTF
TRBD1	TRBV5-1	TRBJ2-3	CASSLRDARQGGTDTQYF
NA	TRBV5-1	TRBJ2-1	CASSLSRAEVEQFF
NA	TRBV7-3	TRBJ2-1	CASSSDLSSYNEQFF
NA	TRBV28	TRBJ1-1	CASSPPPDRPTEAFF
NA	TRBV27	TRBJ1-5	CASGALSNQPQHF
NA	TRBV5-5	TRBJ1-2	CASSPRSGQFYGYTF
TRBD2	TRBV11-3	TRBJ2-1	CASSPMVGSGSRYEQFF
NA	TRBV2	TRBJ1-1	CASSEDGGTEAFF
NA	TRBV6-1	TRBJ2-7	CASSEGGTTYEQYF
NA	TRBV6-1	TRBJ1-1	CASSEGFEGTEAFF
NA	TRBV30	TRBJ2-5	CAWNHMDRQETQYF
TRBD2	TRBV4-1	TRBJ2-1	CASSQIPSSGGGEQFF